Detailed here is one TCR beta chain. The data derive from a study of blood T cell repertoires in COVID-19. The overall study: The analysed material was cDNA or gDNA that came from T cells, B-cell-depleted T cells, or PBMCs.

In the study's own analysis: Amplification from reference gene primers served as the basis for estimated nucleated cell counts. TCRdb keeps only in-frame clones here, not all; method: immunoSEQ multiplex PCR. That table gives V, J and clone size, and the DNA gave D and trimming. The sample has over 150,000 clones, 75% to 90% seen once. The length of the CDR3 is 17 residues. J was trimmed by 3 bases and V by 3 bases; bases with no gene match: 7. Germline CDR1 reads LNHDA; CDR2 reads SQIVND (reference sequence). The material sequenced was peripheral blood. This receptor was obtained from a woman of 80 years or more with active or convalescent COVID-19. The chain joins TRBV19 to TRBJ1-3; 11 bases are shared with TRBD1. This chain's CDR3 is CASSIATGTGGGNTIYF. DNA for the CDR3: TGTGCCAGTAGTATTGCCACCGGGACAGGGGGTGGAAACACCATATATTTT.